The clone carrying this T cell receptor (beta chain) came up many times. Its antigen remains unknown. This sample stems from a study of blood T cells in healthy people across ages. Germline values: CDR1 SGHNT, CDR2 YYREEE (reference sequence). This CDR3 has 15 residues. The junction had 4 bases not matched to a gene; V was cut back by 1 base and J by 3 bases. General study points: Unsorted PBMC input precluded a conclusive naive versus antigen-experienced comparison.

Alongside a J-beta primer mix, a sample-barcoded 5' primer served in a second PCR lasting 7 to 11 cycles. TCRdb used MiXCR to reprocess the 5' RACE reads, holding one entry per CDR3 protein. The sample has about 720,000 distinct CDR3 sequences; 25% are singletons. The sample was also reused in another study, on T cells of mothers and their children. That work states: Donation involved a few healthy Caucasian mothers and the six children that they had.

The sequenced sample was blood. The chain uses TRBV5-4 and TRBJ2-7, with TRBD2 matching 10 bases. The clonotype originates from a boy younger than 18 in good health. CDR3 sequence: CASSLMSSGSYEQYF. In DNA, the CDR3 is TGTGCCAGCAGCTTGATGTCTAGCGGGAGCTACGAGCAGTACTTC.